This is a list of T cell receptor beta chains from one sample in a study of T cells after posttransplantation cyclophosphamide. Measured with immunoSEQ multiplex PCR; TCRdb has only the in-frame clones, and not every one. The table records roughly 30,000 clones, about 90% of them present only once. Sequencing input: PBMCs. Source of these receptors: a woman aged 35 to 49 with a blood cancer, CMV-positive, and with a related stem cell donor. Each CDR3 is given with its conserved first and last residue. Fields, in order: D gene, V gene, J gene, clone size, CDR3 protein, CDR3 DNA. D genes are given only for firm matches. The listing skips clone size in some rows; elsewhere it reads once, few, many or a size class.

TRBD1	TRBV7-9	TRBJ1-2	.	CASSFQGAHSYGYTF	TGTGCCAGCAGCTTTCAGGGGGCCCATAGCTATGGCTACACCTTC
.	TRBV10-2	TRBJ1-5	.	CATRTAVEGNQPQHF	TGCGCCACCAGGACTGCGGTGGAGGGCAATCAGCCCCAGCATTTT
TRBD1	TRBV7-2	TRBJ2-3	.	CASSLRDRNTDTQYF	TGTGCCAGCAGCCTCCGGGACAGGAACACAGATACGCAGTATTTT
TRBD1	TRBV2	TRBJ1-6	.	CAGNRDRSGNSPLHF	TGTGCCGGAAACCGGGACAGGAGTGGGAATTCACCCCTCCACTTT
TRBD2	TRBV9	TRBJ2-7	.	CASSSGLAGSAYEQYF	TGTGCCAGCAGCTCGGGACTAGCGGGGTCTGCCTACGAGCAGTACTTC
TRBD1	TRBV11-2	TRBJ1-5	.	CASAPGTGRVGSNQPQHF	TGTGCCAGCGCGCCCGGGACAGGGAGAGTCGGGAGCAATCAGCCCCAGCATTTT
.	TRBV13	TRBJ2-5	.	CASSLIRSRETQYF	TGTGCCAGCAGCTTAATTCGATCCCGGGAGACCCAGTACTTC
.	TRBV4-1	TRBJ2-7	.	CASSRVADLQGAKEQYF	TGCGCCAGCAGCCGGGTCGCGGACCTACAGGGAGCGAAGGAGCAGTACTTC
.	TRBV6-1	TRBJ1-3	.	CASRRDSGNTIYF	TGTGCCAGCAGGAGAGACTCTGGAAACACCATATATTTT
.	TRBV18	TRBJ1-1	.	CASSRGGADNTEAFF	TGTGCCAGCTCCCGGGGGGGAGCTGACAACACTGAAGCTTTCTTT
TRBD1	TRBV11-2	TRBJ1-6	.	CASSSDRGLNSPLHF	TGTGCCAGCAGCTCCGACAGGGGCCTTAATTCACCCCTCCACTTT
.	TRBV5-4	TRBJ2-7	.	CASSPILGAAPEQYF	TGTGCCAGCAGCCCCATCTTAGGGGCGGCTCCAGAGCAGTACTTC
.	TRBV5-8	TRBJ1-2	.	CASSLYAEGYTF	TGCGCCAGCAGCTTGTATGCTGAGGGCTACACCTTC
TRBD1	TRBV7-2	TRBJ2-7	.	CASSLGLGQGWKQYF	TGTGCCAGCAGCTTAGGTTTAGGACAGGGCTGGAAGCAGTACTTC
.	TRBV21-1	TRBJ2-4	.	CASKTRGGKNIQYF	TGTGCCAGCAAGACGCGAGGTGGCAAAAACATTCAGTACTTC
TRBD1	TRBV6-6	TRBJ2-7	.	CASSTTGGGPLTEQYF	TGTGCCAGCAGTACGACAGGGGGCGGTCCTTTGACCGAGCAGTACTTC
.	TRBV5-1	TRBJ2-3	.	CASSLEGDTQYF	TGCGCCAGCAGCTTAGAGGGAGATACGCAGTATTTT
.	TRBV7-3	TRBJ1-5	.	CASSLTYWAGDQPQHF	TGTGCCAGCAGCTTAACGTATTGGGCAGGGGACCAGCCCCAGCATTTT
.	TRBV27	TRBJ2-7	.	CASSLSAPGVEQYF	TGTGCCAGCAGTTTATCGGCGCCAGGGGTCGAGCAGTACTTC
.	TRBV28	TRBJ2-2	.	CASTPGVLDTGELFF	TGTGCCAGCACCCCGGGAGTGTTGGACACCGGGGAGCTGTTTTTT
.	TRBV28	TRBJ1-1	few	CATIRGSAFF	TGTGCCACCATCCGCGGGAGTGCTTTCTTT
TRBD1	TRBV12-5	TRBJ2-7	.	CASGLQGQGAYEQYF	TGTGCTAGTGGTTTGCAGGGACAGGGGGCCTACGAGCAGTACTTC
.	TRBV5-1	TRBJ1-2	once	CASSLASPDSPYGYTF	TGCGCCAGCAGCTTGGCCTCCCCGGACAGCCCTTATGGCTACACCTTC
.	TRBV18	TRBJ1-1	.	CASSPDSPSAFF	TGTGCCAGCTCACCGGACTCTCCCAGCGCTTTCTTT
.	TRBV2	TRBJ1-6	.	CASSELLNGNSPLHF	TGTGCCAGCAGTGAACTACTGAACGGTAATTCACCCCTCCACTTT
.	TRBV2	TRBJ2-1	once	CASITRGFSYNEQFF	TGTGCCAGCATTACAAGGGGGTTCTCCTACAATGAGCAGTTCTTC
TRBD1	TRBV5-6	TRBJ1-3	few	CASSLVLPGQLSGNTIYF	TGTGCCAGCAGCTTGGTCCTACCGGGACAGCTCTCTGGAAACACCATATATTTT
.	TRBV28	TRBJ1-1	once	CASRSPGTGDTEAFF	TGTGCCAGCAGATCCCCCGGGACTGGTGACACTGAAGCTTTCTTT
.	TRBV2	TRBJ2-7	.	CASTIEGGGYEQYF	TGTGCCAGCACGATCGAAGGGGGAGGGTACGAGCAGTACTTC
.	TRBV19	TRBJ2-7	.	CASSTPGGASSYEQYF	TGTGCCAGTAGCACCCCCGGGGGAGCAAGCTCCTACGAGCAGTACTTC
.	TRBV9	TRBJ2-1	.	CASSVGQVGDEQFF	TGTGCCAGCAGCGTAGGCCAGGTTGGCGATGAGCAGTTCTTC
.	TRBV27	TRBJ1-5	.	CASSSQGRNQPQHF	TGTGCCAGCAGTTCCCAGGGCCGAAATCAGCCCCAGCATTTT
TRBD2	TRBV18	TRBJ2-1	few	CASSVGTSNEQFF	TGTGCCAGCTCAGTCGGGACTAGTAATGAGCAGTTCTTC
.	TRBV28	TRBJ1-2	.	CAGSGGPNYGYTF	TGTGCCGGGTCGGGGGGGCCTAACTATGGCTACACCTTC
.	TRBV15	TRBJ1-6	once	CATSRVGSSYNSPLHF	TGTGCCACCAGCAGAGTCGGTAGTTCCTATAATTCACCCCTCCACTTT
.	TRBV6-6	TRBJ1-5	.	CASSYSKMGANQPQHF	TGTGCCAGCAGTTACTCGAAAATGGGGGCAAATCAGCCCCAGCATTTT
.	TRBV7-2	TRBJ2-1	.	CASSLYPNLRSYNEQFF	TGTGCCAGCAGCTTGTACCCTAATCTCCGCTCCTACAATGAGCAGTTCTTC
.	TRBV9	TRBJ1-1	.	CASSVDRNTEAFF	TGTGCCAGCAGCGTTGACAGGAACACTGAAGCTTTCTTT
.	TRBV18	TRBJ1-1	.	CASSPLDSVSNTEAFF	TGTGCCAGCTCACCCCTGGACAGCGTGTCGAACACTGAAGCTTTCTTT
TRBD1	TRBV6-5	TRBJ1-5	.	CASNLGQGNQPQHF	TGTGCCAGCAACCTCGGACAGGGTAATCAGCCCCAGCATTTT
.	TRBV9	TRBJ2-5	.	CASSVGLASYNLETQYF	TGTGCCAGCAGCGTAGGCCTAGCCTCCTATAACTTGGAGACCCAGTACTTC
TRBD1	TRBV2	TRBJ1-6	.	CASSRQGHDSPLHF	TGTGCCAGCAGCCGACAGGGTCATGATTCACCCCTCCACTTT
.	TRBV2	TRBJ1-5	.	CASSAGEDQPQHF	TGTGCCAGCAGTGCCGGGGAAGATCAGCCCCAGCATTTT
.	TRBV6-5	TRBJ2-5	.	CASSYSPGETQYF	TGTGCCAGCAGTTACAGCCCAGGGGAGACCCAGTACTTC
TRBD1	TRBV10-3	TRBJ1-6	once	CAIDRTGGPNSPLHF	TGTGCCATCGACCGGACAGGGGGTCCTAATTCACCCCTCCACTTT
.	TRBV5-1	TRBJ2-1	.	CASSLSLANEQFF	TGCGCCAGCAGCTTGAGCCTAGCCAATGAGCAGTTCTTC
.	TRBV27	TRBJ2-7	.	CASSPDRVPTYEQYF	TGTGCCAGCAGTCCCGACAGAGTACCTACCTACGAGCAGTACTTC
.	TRBV12-5	TRBJ2-3	.	CASGGGSSGTDTQYF	TGTGCTAGTGGTGGAGGGAGTAGTGGGACAGATACGCAGTATTTT
.	TRBV2	TRBJ2-7	.	CASSHTEYEQYF	TGTGCCAGCAGCCACACGGAGTACGAGCAGTACTTC
.	TRBV6-5	TRBJ1-4	few	CASSYGQSYNEKLFF	TGTGCCAGCAGTTACGGACAGTCATATAACGAAAAACTGTTTTTT
.	TRBV5-4	TRBJ1-3	few	CASSWTGRSSGNTIYF	TGTGCCAGCAGCTGGACCGGGAGGAGCTCTGGAAACACCATATATTTT
TRBD2	TRBV5-1	TRBJ2-1	.	CASSPGLAGAYYNEQFF	TGCGCCAGCAGCCCAGGACTAGCGGGGGCCTACTACAATGAGCAGTTCTTC
TRBD1	TRBV18	TRBJ1-5	.	CASSPGQFMDQPQHF	TGTGCCAGCTCACCGGGACAGTTCATGGATCAGCCCCAGCATTTT
.	TRBV7-2	TRBJ1-2	once	CASSLVGASYGYTF	TGTGCCAGCAGCTTAGTTGGGGCAAGCTATGGCTACACCTTC
.	TRBV18	TRBJ1-2	.	CASSPPAGTNYGYTF	TGTGCCAGCTCACCACCGGCAGGAACTAACTATGGCTACACCTTC
TRBD1	TRBV6-5	TRBJ1-5	.	CASRAAQGSNQPQHF	TGTGCCAGCAGAGCCGCACAGGGGTCGAATCAGCCCCAGCATTTT
TRBD1	TRBV6-5	TRBJ1-1	.	CASGTGAYTEAFF	TGTGCCAGCGGGACAGGGGCCTACACTGAAGCTTTCTTT
.	TRBV19	TRBJ2-7	.	CASSIQVSYEQYF	TGTGCCAGTAGTATCCAGGTCTCCTACGAGCAGTACTTC
TRBD1	TRBV6-1	TRBJ1-1	.	CASAGQGDLAEAFF	TGTGCCAGCGCCGGACAGGGAGACTTGGCTGAAGCTTTCTTT